This T cell receptor (beta chain) was sequenced for a study of blood T cell repertoires in COVID-19. The CDR3 extends over 14 amino acids. Between the trimmed V and J ends, which lost 6 bases and 4 bases, there was a span of 13 bases. CDR1 is MNHEY, CDR2 SVGAGI, per germline. Participants spanned ages roughly 18 to 90 years and resided in about 25 US areas. Participants' own reports of clinical history determined their cohort assignment. Per the study methods: By means of reference gene primer amplification, nucleated cell counts were estimated. The protocol was immunoSEQ multiplex PCR, while the TCRdb copy is restricted to in-frame clones and leaves out a portion. V, J and clone size are taken as reported in that table, and D and trimming were inferred from the DNA itself. The sample has approximately 300,000 clones, approximately 90% seen once; the top ten hold roughly 3.6%.

The rearrangement uses TRBV6-5 and TRBJ2-1; tentative D call: TRBD1 (6 bases). The sequence was obtained from a woman in her twenties or thirties who had been exposed to COVID-19. Input material: PBMCs or T cells enriched from blood (not recorded which). The CDR3 region has the DNA TGTGCCAGCAGCCTCAGGGGACCTTACAATGAGCAGTTCTTC. It specifies CASSLRGPYNEQFF.